These 16 T cell receptor beta chains came from one sample sequenced in a study of long-term antiretroviral therapy in people with HIV. The immunoSEQ assay was v3.0, run at survey level. Here immunoSEQ multiplex PCR was the method, and the copy in TCRdb shows in-frame clones only, minus some. Here the sample spans over 15,000 clones, 70% to 90% being singletons. The sequenced sample was unsorted PBMCs, obtained 0.1 years before starting antiretroviral therapy. These TCRs come from a man between 18 and 35 years old with HIV.

The CDR3 bases are TGTGCCAGCAGCTCGCTCCGGGAGGATACGCAGTATTTT. Amino acid sequence: CASSSLREDTQYF. The chain carries TRBV7-9 and TRBJ2-3; D may be TRBD2 (6 bases). Germline values: CDR1 SEHNR, CDR2 FQNEAQ (reference sequence). The V and J ends lost 4 bases and 6 bases respectively, with 11 bases between them. The CDR3 has 13 residues.

The genes are TRBV29-1 and TRBJ2-7, with TRBD1 as a possible D gene (5 bases). CDR1 and CDR2 (germline): SQVTM, ANQGSEA. V lost 6 bases and J lost 5, with 14 bases in between. This CDR3 is 12 amino acids long. In DNA, the CDR3 is TGCAGCGTGGAAAGGGGCCTCAACGAGCAGTACTTC. Translation: CSVERGLNEQYF.

In its sample, this clone was seen once. This chain connects TRBV6-1 to TRBJ1-2, with 9 bases that match TRBD1. Germline V gene sequence: CDR1 MNHNS, CDR2 SASEGT. The CDR3 runs 14 residues. V was clipped by 4 bases and J by 8 bases; unmatched bases: 8. CDR3 bases: TGTGCCAGCAGTGGCCGGACAGGGGCTTTCGGCTACACCTTC. Translated, it gives CASSGRTGAFGYTF.

The chain combines TRBV7-9 with TRBJ2-1, with TRBD1 matching over 9 bases. Trimming cost V 4 bases and J 5 bases; bases outside gene matches: 12. This CDR3 contains 17 residues. Looked up from germline, CDR1 is SEHNR and CDR2 is FQNEAQ (reference sequence). The CDR3 protein is CASSSNTGGTLDNEQFF. The CDR3 nucleotides are TGTGCCAGCAGCTCCAATACAGGGGGCACTCTGGACAATGAGCAGTTCTTC. The full variable domain, with the rest looked up from reference TRBV7-9 and TRBJ2-1, is DTGVSQNPRHKITKRGQNVTFRCDPISEHNRLYWYRQTLGQGPEFLTYFQNEAQLEKSRLLSDRFSAERPKGSFSTLEIQRTEQGDSAMYLCASSSNTGGTLDNEQFFGPGTRLTVL.

The chain recombines TRBV6-6 with TRBJ2-3, with 8 bases identical to TRBD1. There are 12 residues in the CDR3. Germline CDR1 and CDR2: MNHNY and SVGAGI (reference sequence). J gave up 9 bases and V 6 bases, and 5 bases lay outside the gene matches. CDR3 in amino acids: CASSPGGGTQYF. Here the CDR3 DNA reads TGTGCCAGCAGCCCAGGGGGCGGCACGCAGTATTTT.

The chain links TRBV5-6 to TRBJ2-4; tentative D call: TRBD1 (5 bases). The CDR3 loop spans 16 amino acids. The V end was cut by 2 bases, the J end by 1 base, with 13 bases between. CDR1 and CDR2 from the germline V gene are SGHDT and YYEEEE. The CDR3 loop is CASSLYRAGAKNIQYF. CDR3 in DNA: TGTGCCAGCAGCTTATACCGGGCAGGGGCCAAAAACATTCAGTACTTC.

V is TRBV7-2 and J is TRBJ2-7; D is perhaps TRBD1 (6 bases). V gave up 1 base and J gave up 9 bases, with 13 bases separating them. Germline V gene data show CDR1 as SGHTA and CDR2 as FQGNSA. This CDR3 has 13 amino acids. In DNA, the CDR3 is TGTGCCAGCAGCTTAGAGACAGGAAAATCGCAGTACTTC. Translated: CASSLETGKSQYF.

The chain combines TRBV5-1 with TRBJ2-6; tentative D call: TRBD1 (6 bases). The germline V gene encodes CDR1 SGHRS and CDR2 YFSETQ. This CDR3 region has 16 residues. The V end lost 5 bases, the J end lost 1 base, and 13 bases lay between the germline ends. The CDR3 is CASREGQTSGANVLTF. The CDR3 region has the DNA TGCGCCAGCAGAGAAGGACAGACTTCTGGGGCCAACGTCCTGACTTTC.

This clone was picked up one time. The V call is TRBV4-3, the J call TRBJ2-5; D is ambiguous. Germline V gene data show CDR1 as LGHNA and CDR2 as YSLEER. This CDR3 contains 13 residues. V was cut by 2 bases and J by 4 bases, with 8 bases left in between. The CDR3 protein is CASSQTIIETQYF. CDR3 DNA: TGCGCCAGCAGCCAAACGATAATAGAGACCCAGTACTTC.

The chain uses TRBV28 and TRBJ2-5; 10 bases are shared with TRBD1. Germline trimming cut 6 bases from V and 5 bases from J; bases unmatched to any gene: 15. The germline V gene has CDR1 MDHEN and CDR2 SYDVKM. The CDR3 runs 17 residues. The CDR3 DNA reads as TGTGCCAGCAGACCACCCTCTCGACAGGGGGCAAGGGAGACCCAGTACTTC. It codes for CASRPPSRQGARETQYF.

The chain links TRBV4-1 to TRBJ2-1; 10 bases are a match to TRBD2. CDR3 size: 14 residues. From germline, CDR1 is MGHRA and CDR2 YSYEKL. V was clipped by 4 bases and J by 4 bases; unmatched bases: 1. This chain's CDR3 is CASSPGLAYNEQFF. CDR3 in DNA: TGCGCCAGCAGCCCGGGACTAGCGTACAATGAGCAGTTCTTC.

The rearrangement links TRBV9 to TRBJ2-1, with D possibly TRBD2 on 6 matching bases. CDR3 length equals 13 residues. Germline V gene sequence: CDR1 SGDLS, CDR2 YYNGEE. The V gene lost 4 bases and the J gene lost 5 bases, with 10 bases spanning the gap. The CDR3 sequence: CASSIGSHNEQFF. The CDR3 region has the DNA TGTGCCAGCAGCATCGGGAGCCACAATGAGCAGTTCTTC.

The chain carries TRBV7-2 and TRBJ2-7; TRBD1 aligns across 7 bases. CDR1 SGHTA and CDR2 FQGNSA come from the germline V gene. The ends lost 4 bases at V and 9 bases at J; junction bases unmatched: 9. The CDR3 contains 13 residues. Here the CDR3 DNA reads TGTGCCAGCAGCTCTAGTCGACAGGGAAGGCAGTACTTC. Translating gives CASSSSRQGRQYF. Complete variable domain (other parts from reference TRBV7-2 and TRBJ2-7): GAGVSQSPSNKVTEKGKDVELRCDPISGHTALYWYRQSLGQGLEFLIYFQGNSAPDKSGLPSDRFSAERTGGSVSTLTIQRTQQEDSAVYLCASSSSRQGRQYFGPGTRLTVT.

The chain is built from TRBV7-8 and TRBJ2-7; 14 bases fit TRBD2. V was clipped by 1 base and J by 5 bases; unmatched bases: 10. The germline CDR1 and CDR2 sequences are SGHVS and FQNEAQ. The CDR3 has 18 amino acids. CDR3 DNA: TGTGCCAGCAGCTTAGTTATTGGGACTAGCGGGAGAGGGAACGAGCAGTACTTC. This gives the protein CASSLVIGTSGRGNEQYF.

The chain is built from TRBV28 and TRBJ2-2; D is undetermined. Trimming removed 3 bases at V and 3 bases at J, with 20 bases between. The germline V gene has CDR1 MDHEN and CDR2 SYDVKM. The CDR3 consists of 18 residues. CDR3 bases: TGTGCCAGCAGTTTGCCCCCGTGGGGAAAAAAGGACACCGGGGAGCTGTTTTTT. Residues: CASSLPPWGKKDTGELFF.

This clone appeared once. The chain joins TRBV5-4 to TRBJ2-5; D unresolved. This CDR3 spans 16 amino acids. V was trimmed by 4 bases and J by 5 bases, leaving 21 bases between them. Germline assignment: CDR1 SGHNT and CDR2 YYREEE (reference sequence). CDR3 sequence: CASSLPGGGRAETQYF. In DNA, the CDR3 is TGTGCCAGCAGCCTCCCGGGCGGCGGACGCGCGGAGACCCAGTACTTC.